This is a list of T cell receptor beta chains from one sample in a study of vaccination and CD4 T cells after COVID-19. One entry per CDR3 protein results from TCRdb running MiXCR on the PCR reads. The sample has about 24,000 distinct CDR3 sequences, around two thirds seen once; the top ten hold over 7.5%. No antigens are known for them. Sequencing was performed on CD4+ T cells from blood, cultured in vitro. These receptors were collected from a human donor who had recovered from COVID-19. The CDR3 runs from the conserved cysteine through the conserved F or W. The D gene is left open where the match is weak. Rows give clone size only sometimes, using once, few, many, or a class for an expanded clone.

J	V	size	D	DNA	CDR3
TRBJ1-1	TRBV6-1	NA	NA	TGTGCCAGCAGCCCTTACACTGAAGCTTTCTTT	CASSPYTEAFF
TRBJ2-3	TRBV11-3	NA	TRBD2	TGTGCCAGCAGCTGGGGACTAGAAGCAGATACGCAGTATTTT	CASSWGLEADTQYF
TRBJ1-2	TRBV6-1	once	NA	TGTGCCAGCATCGTAAGGTCGGGAGGTCGCGGCTACACCTTC	CASIVRSGGRGYTF
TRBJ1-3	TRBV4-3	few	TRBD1	TGCGCCAGCAGCCCGCGGACAGGGGGCTTAAAGGTCTCTGGAAACACCATATATTTT	CASSPRTGGLKVSGNTIYF
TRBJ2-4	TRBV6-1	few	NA	TGTGCCAGCACCCCCCCACAGGGACCAAACATTCAGTACTTC	CASTPPQGPNIQYF
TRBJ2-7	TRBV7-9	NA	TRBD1	TGTGCCAGCACCCCAGGGGGACAGACCTACGAGCAGTACTTC	CASTPGGQTYEQYF
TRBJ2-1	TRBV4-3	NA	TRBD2	TGCGCCAGCAGCCTACTAGCGGGAGGCAGGGAGCAGTTCTTC	CASSLLAGGREQFF
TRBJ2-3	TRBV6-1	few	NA	TGTGCCAGCAGCTATAGCTGGTCTAGCACAGATACGCAGTATTTT	CASSYSWSSTDTQYF
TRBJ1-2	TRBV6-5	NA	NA	TGTGCCAGCAGTTACGAAGGGTTAGGCTACACCTTC	CASSYEGLGYTF
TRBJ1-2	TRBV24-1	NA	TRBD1	TGTGCCACCAGCACCGGGACAGGGCTCTATGGCTACACCTTC	CATSTGTGLYGYTF
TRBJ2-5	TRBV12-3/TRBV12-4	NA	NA	TGTGCCAGCAGTTACACCCTCCCGATCCCTCAAGAGACCCAGTACTTC	CASSYTLPIPQETQYF
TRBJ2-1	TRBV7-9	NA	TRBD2	TGTGCCAGCAGCAGACTAGCGGGGGGCTCCTACAATGAGCAGTTCTTC	CASSRLAGGSYNEQFF
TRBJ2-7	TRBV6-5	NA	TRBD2	TGTGCCAGCAGTTATCCCCTAGCGGGAGCCTACGAGCAGTACTTC	CASSYPLAGAYEQYF
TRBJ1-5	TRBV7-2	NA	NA	TGTGCCAGCAGCTTTCCGGGCAGTAATCAGCCCCAGCATTTT	CASSFPGSNQPQHF
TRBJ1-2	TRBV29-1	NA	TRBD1	TGCAGCTTCGGGACAGGGGGCCATGGCTACACCTTC	CSFGTGGHGYTF
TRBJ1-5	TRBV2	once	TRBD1	TGTGCCAGCCAACGCAGGGGGTTAGAAAATCAGCCCCAGCATTTT	CASQRRGLENQPQHF
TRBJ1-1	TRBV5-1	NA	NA	TGCGCCAGCAGCTACCTCGCGGTGCAGAACACTGAAGCTTTCTTT	CASSYLAVQNTEAFF
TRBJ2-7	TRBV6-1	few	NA	TGTGCCAGCAGAATAACAATAAAGAGGGAGCAGTACTTC	CASRITIKREQYF
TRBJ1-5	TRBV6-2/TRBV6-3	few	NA	TGTGCCAGCAGCCCGTTGACAGCGACCGGTCAGCCCCAGCATTTT	CASSPLTATGQPQHF
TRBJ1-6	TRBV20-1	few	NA	TGCAGTGCAAAATCGGGTCAAGTGGGTCCCCTCCACTTT	CSAKSGQVGPLHF
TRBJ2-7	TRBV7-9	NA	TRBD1	TGTGCCAGCAGCTTAGGGACAGGCCTCGAGCAGTACTTC	CASSLGTGLEQYF
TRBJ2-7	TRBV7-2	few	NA	TGTGCCAGCAGCTTTAAATCCGGGACGGTCTCCTACGAGCAGTACTTC	CASSFKSGTVSYEQYF
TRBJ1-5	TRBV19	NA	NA	TGTGCCAGTACCCCCGCAGGTATATTTGGTAATCAGCCCCAGCATTTT	CASTPAGIFGNQPQHF
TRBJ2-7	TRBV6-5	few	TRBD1	TGTGCCAGCAGTTGGGACAGGTCCTACGAGCAGTACTTC	CASSWDRSYEQYF
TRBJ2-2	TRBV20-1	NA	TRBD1	TGCAGTGCTAGACGGGACAGGGGCACCGGGGAGCTGTTTTTT	CSARRDRGTGELFF
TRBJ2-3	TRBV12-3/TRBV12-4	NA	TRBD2	TGTGCCAGCAGTTTGACTAGCGGGACCAGCACAGATACGCAGTATTTT	CASSLTSGTSTDTQYF
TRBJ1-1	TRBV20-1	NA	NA	TGCAGTGCTAGATCGGGACATCCCGCTTTCTTT	CSARSGHPAFF
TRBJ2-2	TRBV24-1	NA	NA	TGTGCCACCAGTGATTTTGGAACTCCAAACACCGGGGAGCTGTTTTTT	CATSDFGTPNTGELFF
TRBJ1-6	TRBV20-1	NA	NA	TGCAGTGCTAGAGATAAGGGGCAGGGTCGAAATTCACCCCTCCACTTT	CSARDKGQGRNSPLHF
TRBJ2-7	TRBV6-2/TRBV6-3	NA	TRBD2	TGTGCCAGCAAGGCCGCCGGGACTAGCGGGAATTACGAGCAGTACTTC	CASKAAGTSGNYEQYF
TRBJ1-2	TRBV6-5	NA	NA	TGTGCCAGCAGTTCCCTCGGACAGTCCTATGGCTACACCTTC	CASSSLGQSYGYTF
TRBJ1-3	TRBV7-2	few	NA	TGTGCCAGCAGCTTAAGGAGCTCTGGAAACACCATATATTTT	CASSLRSSGNTIYF
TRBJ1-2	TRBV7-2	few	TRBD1	TGTGCCAGCAGCTCTATCGGGACAGGGATTGACTATGGCTACACCTTC	CASSSIGTGIDYGYTF
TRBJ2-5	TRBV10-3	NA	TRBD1	TGTGCCATAGCGCCGGGACAGGATGGTGGGAGGACCCAGTACTTC	CAIAPGQDGGRTQYF
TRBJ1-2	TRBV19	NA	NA	TGTGCCAGTTCGGACAGCATCTTCTATGGCTACACCTTC	CASSDSIFYGYTF
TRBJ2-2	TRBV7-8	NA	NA	TGTGCCAGCAGCTTAAGAACGGGAACCGGGGAGCTGTTTTTT	CASSLRTGTGELFF